The T cell receptor beta chain under discussion was sequenced for a study of OX40 agonist ivuxolimab in advanced cancers. Study at large: Patients received the agonistic anti-OX40 (CD134) antibody ivuxolimab. Participants could have had prior anti-PD-1, anti-PD-L1 or anti-CTLA-4 therapy, and less than 45% had some.

V dropped 1 base and J dropped 5; count of bases not matched to a gene: 7. The CDR3 length is 17 residues. Germline loops: CDR1 SGHRS, CDR2 YFSETQ. Method: immunoSEQ multiplex PCR; TCRdb's copy keeps in-frame clones and lacks some. The data contain tens of thousands of clones, 85% to 90% of them singletons. V usage is TRBV5-1 and J usage is TRBJ2-1; 12 bases align to TRBD1. Sequencing used CD4+ or CD8+ T cells sorted from blood, obtained in a trial of the OX40 agonist ivuxolimab. The TCR comes from an adult with an advanced solid tumor such as melanoma, head and neck, liver or kidney cancer. CDR3 bases: TGCGCCAGCAGCTTGTGGGGACAGGGGGCTGGGGACAATGAGCAGTTCTTC. It yields the protein CASSLWGQGAGDNEQFF.